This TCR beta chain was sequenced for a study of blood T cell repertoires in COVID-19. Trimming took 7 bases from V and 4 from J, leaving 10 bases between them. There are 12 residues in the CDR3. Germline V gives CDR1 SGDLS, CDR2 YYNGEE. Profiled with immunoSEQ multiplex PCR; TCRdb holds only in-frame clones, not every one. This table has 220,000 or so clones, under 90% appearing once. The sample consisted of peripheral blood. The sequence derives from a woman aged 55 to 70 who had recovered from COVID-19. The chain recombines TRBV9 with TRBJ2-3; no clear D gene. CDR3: CASCRDSDTQYF. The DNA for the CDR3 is TGTGCCAGCTGTAGAGATTCAGATACGCAGTATTTT. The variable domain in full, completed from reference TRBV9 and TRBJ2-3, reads DSGVTQTPKHLITATGQRVTLRCSPRSGDLSVYWYQQSLDQGLQFLIQYYNGEERAKGNILERFSAQQFPDLHSELNLSSLELGDSALYFCASCRDSDTQYFGPGTRLTVL.